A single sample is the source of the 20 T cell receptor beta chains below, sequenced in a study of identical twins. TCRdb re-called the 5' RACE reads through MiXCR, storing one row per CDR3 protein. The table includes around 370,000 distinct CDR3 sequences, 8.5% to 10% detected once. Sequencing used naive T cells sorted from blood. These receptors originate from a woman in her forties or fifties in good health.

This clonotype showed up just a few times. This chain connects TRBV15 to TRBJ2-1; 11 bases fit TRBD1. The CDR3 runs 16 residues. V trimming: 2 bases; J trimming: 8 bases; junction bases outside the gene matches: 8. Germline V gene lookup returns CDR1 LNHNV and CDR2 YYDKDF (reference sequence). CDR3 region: CATSRPGQGARDEQFF. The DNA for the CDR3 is TGTGCCACCAGCAGACCCGGACAGGGGGCAAGGGATGAGCAGTTCTTC.

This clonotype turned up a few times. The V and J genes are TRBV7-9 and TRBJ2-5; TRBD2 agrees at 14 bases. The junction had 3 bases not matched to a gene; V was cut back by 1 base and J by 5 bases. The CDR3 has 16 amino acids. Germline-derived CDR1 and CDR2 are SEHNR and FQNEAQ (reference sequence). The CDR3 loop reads CASSLEGLAGVETQYF. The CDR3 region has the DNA TGTGCCAGCAGCTTAGAGGGACTAGCGGGAGTGGAGACCCAGTACTTC.

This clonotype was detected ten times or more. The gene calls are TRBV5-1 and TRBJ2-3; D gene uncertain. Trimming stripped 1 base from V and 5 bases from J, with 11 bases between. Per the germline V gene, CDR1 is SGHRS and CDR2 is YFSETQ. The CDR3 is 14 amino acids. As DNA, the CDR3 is TGCGCCAGCAGCTTGACAGCTTTCGGAGATACGCAGTATTTT. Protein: CASSLTAFGDTQYF.

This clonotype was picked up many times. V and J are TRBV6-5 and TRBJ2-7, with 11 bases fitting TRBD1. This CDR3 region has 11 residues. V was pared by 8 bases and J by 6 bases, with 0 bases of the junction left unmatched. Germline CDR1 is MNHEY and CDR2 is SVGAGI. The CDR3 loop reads CASGTGGEQYF. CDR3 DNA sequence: TGTGCCAGCGGGACAGGGGGCGAGCAGTACTTC.

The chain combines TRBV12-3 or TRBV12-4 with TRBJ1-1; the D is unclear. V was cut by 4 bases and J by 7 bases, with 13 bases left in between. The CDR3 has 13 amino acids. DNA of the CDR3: TGTGCCAGCAGTTGGCGGGTGCCCCTTGAAGCTTTCTTT. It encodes CASSWRVPLEAFF.

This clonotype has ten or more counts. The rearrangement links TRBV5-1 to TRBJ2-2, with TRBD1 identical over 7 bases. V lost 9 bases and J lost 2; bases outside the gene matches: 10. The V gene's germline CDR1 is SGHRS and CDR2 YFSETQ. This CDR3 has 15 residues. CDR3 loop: CATRTGTANTGELFF. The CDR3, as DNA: TGCGCCACCAGAACCGGGACAGCAAACACCGGGGAGCTGTTTTTT.

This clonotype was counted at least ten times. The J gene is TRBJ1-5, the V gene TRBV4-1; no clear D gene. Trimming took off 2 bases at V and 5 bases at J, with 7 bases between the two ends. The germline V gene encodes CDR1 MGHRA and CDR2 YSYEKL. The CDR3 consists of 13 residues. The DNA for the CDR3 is TGCGCCAGCAGCCAATCACCCGATCAGCCCCAGCATTTT. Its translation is CASSQSPDQPQHF.

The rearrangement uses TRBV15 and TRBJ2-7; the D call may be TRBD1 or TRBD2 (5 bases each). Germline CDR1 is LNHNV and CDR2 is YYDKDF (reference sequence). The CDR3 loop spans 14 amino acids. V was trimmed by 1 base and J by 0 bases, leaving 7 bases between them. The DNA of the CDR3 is TGTGCCACCAGCAGAGTGGGGGTCTCCTACGAGCAGTACGTC. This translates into CATSRVGVSYEQYV.

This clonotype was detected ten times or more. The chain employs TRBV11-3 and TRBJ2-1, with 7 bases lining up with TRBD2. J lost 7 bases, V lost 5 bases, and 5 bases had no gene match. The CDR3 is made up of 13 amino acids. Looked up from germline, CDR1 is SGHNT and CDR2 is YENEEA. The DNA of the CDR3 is TGTGCCAGCAGCAGGGGACTACCTAATGAGCAGTTCTTC. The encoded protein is CASSRGLPNEQFF. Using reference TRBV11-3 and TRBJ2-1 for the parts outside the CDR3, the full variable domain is EAGVVQSPRYKIIEKKQPVAFWCNPISGHNTLYWYLQNLGQGPELLIRYENEEAVDDSQLPKDRFSAERLKGVDSTLKIQPAELGDSAVYLCASSRGLPNEQFFGPGTRLTVL.

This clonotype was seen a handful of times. The CDR3 DNA reads as TGTGCCACCAGCAGAGGGGGGGTTCCCGAAGGCTACAATGAGCAGTTCTTC. Protein product: CATSRGGVPEGYNEQFF. The rearrangement joins TRBV15 to TRBJ2-1, with D possibly matching TRBD2 (6 bases). The germline V gene encodes CDR1 LNHNV and CDR2 YYDKDF (reference sequence). This CDR3 has 17 residues. Trimming left V 1 base short and J 3 bases short, with 16 bases between.

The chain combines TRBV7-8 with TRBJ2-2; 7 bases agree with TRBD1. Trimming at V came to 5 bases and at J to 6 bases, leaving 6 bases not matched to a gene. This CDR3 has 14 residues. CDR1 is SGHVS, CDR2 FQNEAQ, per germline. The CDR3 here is CASSTHRGPGELFF. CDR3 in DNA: TGTGCCAGCAGCACTCACAGGGGTCCCGGGGAGCTGTTTTTT.

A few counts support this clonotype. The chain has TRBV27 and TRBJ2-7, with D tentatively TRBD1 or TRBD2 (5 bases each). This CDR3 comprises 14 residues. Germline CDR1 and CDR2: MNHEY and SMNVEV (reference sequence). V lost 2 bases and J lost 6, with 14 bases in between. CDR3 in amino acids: CASSLIGDAGEQYF. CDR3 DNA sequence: TGTGCCAGCAGTTTAATAGGGGACGCGGGCGAGCAGTACTTC.

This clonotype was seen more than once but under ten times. CDR3 residues: CASRLAGVLNEQFF. As DNA, the CDR3 is TGTGCCAGCAGGCTAGCGGGAGTCCTCAATGAGCAGTTCTTC. V gene TRBV27 combines with J gene TRBJ2-1, with 10 bases that match TRBD2. Germline CDR1 and CDR2: MNHEY and SMNVEV (reference sequence). J was trimmed by 6 bases and V by 6 bases; bases with no gene match: 5. This CDR3 comprises 14 residues.

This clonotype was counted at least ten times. DNA for the CDR3: TGCAGTGCTAGTCGTCCGGGGGTCTCCTACGAGCAGTACGTC. Translated, it gives CSASRPGVSYEQYV. The chain is built from TRBV20-1 and TRBJ2-7, with D possibly TRBD2 on 6 matching bases. Germline V gene lookup returns CDR1 DFQATT and CDR2 SNEGSKA (reference sequence). V lost 3 bases and J lost 0, with 12 bases in between. CDR3 length: 14 residues.

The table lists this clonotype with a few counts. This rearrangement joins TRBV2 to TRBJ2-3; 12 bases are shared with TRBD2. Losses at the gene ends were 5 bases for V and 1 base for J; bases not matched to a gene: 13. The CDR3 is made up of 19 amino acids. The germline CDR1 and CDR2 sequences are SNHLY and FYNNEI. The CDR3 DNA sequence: TGTGCCAGCAGTAGGGCCCCAGGGACTAGCGGGTTCGGCACAGATACGCAGTATTTT. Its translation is CASSRAPGTSGFGTDTQYF. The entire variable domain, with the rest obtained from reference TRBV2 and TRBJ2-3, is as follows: EPEVTQTPSHQVTQMGQEVILRCVPISNHLYFYWYRQILGQKVEFLVSFYNNEISEKSEIFDDQFSVERPDGSNFTLKIRSTKLEDSAMYFCASSRAPGTSGFGTDTQYFGPGTRLTVL.

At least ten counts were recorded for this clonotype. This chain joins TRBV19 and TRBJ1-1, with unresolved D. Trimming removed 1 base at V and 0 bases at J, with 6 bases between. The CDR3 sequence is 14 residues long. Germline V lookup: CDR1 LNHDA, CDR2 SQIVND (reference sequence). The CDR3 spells CASSIGRLNTEAFF. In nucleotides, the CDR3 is TGTGCCAGTAGTATAGGGCGGCTGAACACTGAAGCTTTCTTT.

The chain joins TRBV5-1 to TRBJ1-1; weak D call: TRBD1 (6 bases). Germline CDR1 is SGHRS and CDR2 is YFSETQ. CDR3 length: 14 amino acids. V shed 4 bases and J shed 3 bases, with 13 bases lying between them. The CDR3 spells CASSRRGAHTEAFF. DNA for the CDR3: TGCGCCAGCAGCCGCAGGGGAGCCCACACTGAAGCTTTCTTT.

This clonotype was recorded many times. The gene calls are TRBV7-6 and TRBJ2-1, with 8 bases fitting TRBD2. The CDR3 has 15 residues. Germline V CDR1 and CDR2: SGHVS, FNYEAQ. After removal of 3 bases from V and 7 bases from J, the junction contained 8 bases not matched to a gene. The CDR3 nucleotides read TGTGCCAGCAGCTTCGGAGGGGGACTAGGTAATGAGCAGTTCTTC. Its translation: CASSFGGGLGNEQFF.

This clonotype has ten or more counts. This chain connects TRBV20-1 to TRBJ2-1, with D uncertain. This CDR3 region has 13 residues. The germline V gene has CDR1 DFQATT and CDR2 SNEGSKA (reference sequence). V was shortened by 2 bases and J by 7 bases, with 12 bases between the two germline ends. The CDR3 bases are TGCAGTGCTAGATTTGCTGTTGAAAATGAGCAGTTCTTC. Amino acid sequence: CSARFAVENEQFF.

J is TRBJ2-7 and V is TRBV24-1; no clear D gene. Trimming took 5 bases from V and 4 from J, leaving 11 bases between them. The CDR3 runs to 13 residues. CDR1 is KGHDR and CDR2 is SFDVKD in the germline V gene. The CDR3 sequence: CATSAPSGYEQYF. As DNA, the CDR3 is TGTGCCACCAGTGCGCCCTCGGGTTACGAGCAGTACTTC.